The sequence of this T cell receptor (beta chain) was determined in a study of metastatic and nonmetastatic thyroid tumors. Study summary: Repertoires from malignant and benign thyroid patients were compared across blood and tumor or nodule tissue.

V was cut by 5 bases and J by 7 bases, with 12 bases left in between. Per germline, CDR1 SGHAT and CDR2 FQNNGV. The CDR3 totals 13 residues. None of the patients had undergone any treatment ahead of thyroid surgery. Study-wide results and caveats: Malignant thyroid tumors reportedly exceeded benign nodules significantly in TCR beta diversity, with the difference appearing in blood and tumor.

Points on this clone: The antigen remains undetermined.

Methods used by the authors: A papillary thyroid cancer distant-metastasis classifier was built from CDR3 differences across clinicopathological groups. TCRdb used MiXCR to call clones anew from the PCR reads. The V and J calls come from TCRdb's annotation, not from the publication. The data show about 8,000 clones, 19% seen once. The V and J genes are TRBV11-2 and TRBJ1-5; no reliable D call. Sequencing was performed on adjacent normal tissue. This TCR came from a female donor with papillary thyroid cancer or a benign thyroid nodule (not recorded which). Some clones in this sample may be carry-over from other donors' samples. CDR3 region: CASSVRTDQPQHF. The CDR3 DNA reads TGTGCCAGCAGCGTTAGGACGGACCAGCCCCAGCATTTT. Combining the CDR3 with reference TRBV11-2 and TRBJ1-5 gives the whole variable domain EAGVAQSPRYKIIEKRQSVAFWCNPISGHATLYWYQQILGQGPKLLIQFQNNGVVDDSQLPKDRFSAERLKGVDSTLKIQPAKLEDSAVYLCASSVRTDQPQHFGDGTRLSIL.